The T cell receptor beta chain under discussion was sequenced for a study of blood T cell repertoires in COVID-19. On the study more broadly: The study drew acute and convalescent COVID-19 samples from the United States, Italy and Spain. T cells, B-cell-depleted T cells, or PBMCs supplied cDNA or gDNA.

The V gene's germline CDR1 is LNHDA and CDR2 SQIVND (reference sequence). CDR3 length equals 15 residues. Trimming took 6 bases from V and 4 from J; bases not matched to a gene: 6. The authors' processing: Reference gene primer amplification yielded estimated nucleated cell counts. The table came from immunoSEQ multiplex PCR; TCRdb's copy has only in-frame clones and leaves some out. V and J calls plus clone size are reproduced from that table; the DNA served to infer D and trimming. The sample has about 170,000 clones, approximately 90% seen once. Sequenced material: peripheral blood. The chain has TRBV19 and TRBJ2-3; the match to TRBD1 covers 11 bases. The sequence was collected from a man aged 18 to 29 with COVID-19, enrolled during active disease. CDR3 in amino acids: CASSIPGQGADTQYF. Here the CDR3 DNA reads TGTGCCAGTAGCATCCCGGGACAGGGGGCAGATACGCAGTATTTT.